These T cell receptor beta chains were read from a single sample in a study of CD4 T cells in relation to SARS-CoV-2 and coronaviruses. Using immunoSEQ multiplex PCR, the repertoire was profiled, and TCRdb retains in-frame clones only, with some absent. In the table there are around 16,000 clones, roughly 82% of which are singletons. These receptors have no identified antigens. The sequenced sample consisted of CD4+ T cells from PBMCs, cultured in vitro. The source is a human donor in good health. CDR3s include the opening cysteine and the closing phenylalanine or tryptophan. Each record gives: J gene, V gene, D gene, clone size, CDR3 protein, CDR3 DNA. The D gene is left open where the match is weak. The size of a clone is reported for some rows only, either as once, few or many, or as a class for expanded clones.

>TRBJ2-3|TRBV2|-|-
CASLKSEYTDTQYF
TGTGCCAGCCTGAAAAGCGAGTACACAGATACGCAGTATTTT
>TRBJ1-3|TRBV28|-|-
CASSLPGISGNTIYF
TGTGCCAGCAGTTTACCGGGAATCTCTGGAAACACCATATATTTT
>TRBJ1-5|TRBV25-1|TRBD1|few
CASGGQGSNQPQHF
TGTGCCAGCGGAGGACAGGGGAGTAATCAGCCCCAGCATTTT
>TRBJ1-2|TRBV4-1|-|once
CASSQGPGGTWGYTF
TGCGCCAGCAGCCAGGGACCCGGAGGGACTTGGGGCTACACCTTC
>TRBJ2-2|TRBV5-1|-|-
CASSSSILASMAGELFF
TGCGCCAGCAGCTCAAGTATTCTAGCGTCGATGGCCGGGGAGCTGTTTTTT
>TRBJ1-1|TRBV5-1|TRBD1|-
CASSLTGGALNTEAFF
TGCGCCAGCAGCTTGACAGGGGGCGCATTGAACACTGAAGCTTTCTTT
>TRBJ2-3|TRBV18|TRBD2|-
CASSPGLAEDTDTQYF
TGTGCCAGCTCACCCGGACTAGCGGAGGACACAGATACGCAGTATTTT
>TRBJ2-2|TRBV27|TRBD1|few
CASTGTGQGLNGELFF
TGTGCCAGCACCGGTACGGGACAGGGGTTAAATGGGGAGCTGTTTTTT
>TRBJ1-5|TRBV18|-|-
CASSPGQLPNQPQHF
TGTGCCAGCTCACCCGGACAGCTACCCAATCAGCCCCAGCATTTT
>TRBJ2-6|TRBV10-3|-|-
CATRYIATGANVLTF
TGTGCCACCAGATACATAGCGACGGGGGCCAACGTCCTGACTTTC
>TRBJ1-1|TRBV20-1|-|-
CSARDRAEAFF
TGCAGTGCTAGAGATAGGGCCGAAGCTTTCTTT
>TRBJ2-2|TRBV6-1|-|-
CASSEVVGHTGELFF
TGTGCCAGCAGTGAAGTGGTCGGACACACCGGGGAGCTGTTTTTT
>TRBJ2-2|TRBV10-2|-|-
CASSESDQNTGELFF
TGCGCCAGCAGTGAGTCTGACCAGAACACCGGGGAGCTGTTTTTT
>TRBJ2-2|TRBV5-1|-|-
CASSLEQGRTGELFF
TGCGCCAGCAGCTTGGAGCAGGGACGCACCGGGGAGCTGTTTTTT
>TRBJ1-3|TRBV3-1/TRBV3-2|TRBD1|few
CASSQVTSQGASGNTIYF
TGTGCCAGCAGCCAAGTGACGTCCCAGGGGGCTAGTGGAAACACCATATATTTT
>TRBJ2-1|TRBV19|TRBD2|-
CASSWSSGPLNEQFF
TGTGCCAGTAGTTGGTCTAGCGGCCCTCTCAATGAGCAGTTCTTC
>TRBJ2-5|TRBV6-5|-|once
CASSYSAGRETQYF
TGTGCCAGCAGTTACTCTGCGGGGCGGGAGACCCAGTACTTC
>TRBJ2-1|TRBV24-1|-|-
CATSKQASYNEQFF
TGTGCCACCAGTAAACAGGCCTCCTACAATGAGCAGTTCTTC
>TRBJ1-5|TRBV10-3|-|few
CAISDEGNSNQPQHF
TGTGCCATCAGTGACGAGGGAAATAGCAATCAGCCCCAGCATTTT
>TRBJ1-3|TRBV4-2|-|-
CASSQVEVRTDSGNTIYF
TGTGCCAGCAGCCAAGTTGAAGTTAGGACAGACTCTGGAAACACCATATATTTT
>TRBJ2-7|TRBV5-6|TRBD1|-
CASSPTGGVYEQYF
TGTGCCAGCAGCCCGACAGGGGGAGTCTACGAGCAGTACTTC
>TRBJ2-7|TRBV27|-|-
CASSYGNGYEQYF
TGTGCCAGCTCCTACGGGAACGGCTACGAGCAGTACTTC
>TRBJ1-1|TRBV5-1|-|once
CASSLTGDNTEAFF
TGCGCCAGCAGCTTGACTGGGGACAACACTGAAGCTTTCTTT
>TRBJ2-3|TRBV5-1|-|-
CASSLLGPTDTQYF
TGCGCCAGTAGTCTGCTGGGGCCCACAGATACGCAGTATTTT
>TRBJ2-7|TRBV15|-|-
CATSRVEAAYEQYF
TGTGCCACCAGCAGAGTCGAGGCTGCCTACGAGCAGTACTTC
>TRBJ1-3|TRBV24-1|-|-
CATPIREGGNTIYF
TGTGCCACACCGATAAGGGAGGGCGGAAACACCATATATTTT